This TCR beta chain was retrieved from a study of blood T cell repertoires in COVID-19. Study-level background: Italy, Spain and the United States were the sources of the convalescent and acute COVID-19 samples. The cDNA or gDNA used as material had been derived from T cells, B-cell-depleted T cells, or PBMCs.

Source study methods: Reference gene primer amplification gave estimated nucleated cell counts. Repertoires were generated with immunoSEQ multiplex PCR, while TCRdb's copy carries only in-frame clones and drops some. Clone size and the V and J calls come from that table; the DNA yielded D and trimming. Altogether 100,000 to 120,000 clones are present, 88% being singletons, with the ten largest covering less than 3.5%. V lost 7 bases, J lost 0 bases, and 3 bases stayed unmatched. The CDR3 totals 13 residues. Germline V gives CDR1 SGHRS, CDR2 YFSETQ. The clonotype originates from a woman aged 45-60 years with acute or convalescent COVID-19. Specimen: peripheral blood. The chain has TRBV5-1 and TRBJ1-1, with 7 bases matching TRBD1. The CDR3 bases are TGCGCCAGCCAGACAGGGCTGAACACTGAAGCTTTCTTT. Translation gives CASQTGLNTEAFF.